The rows below give T cell receptor beta chains drawn from one sample of a study of shared clonotypes between healthy human individuals. Using immunoSEQ multiplex PCR, the repertoire was profiled, and TCRdb retains in-frame clones only, with some absent. The sample consists of 2 million to 3 million clones, over 85% of them appearing once. The sample comprised naive CD4+ T cells from PBMCs. Receptors originate from a man aged 18 to 35 in good health. Some clones in this sample may be carry-over from other donors' samples. The conserved cysteine and the conserved F or W are not part of the CDR3 here. Fields, in order: J gene, D gene, V gene, CDR3 protein. The D gene is left open where the match is weak.

j_call: TRBJ1-4; d_call: .; v_call: TRBV6-1; cdr3_aa: ASRRGPNEKLF
j_call: TRBJ2-1; d_call: TRBD2; v_call: TRBV7-3; cdr3_aa: ASSFLAGSYNEQF
j_call: TRBJ1-6; d_call: .; v_call: TRBV25-1; cdr3_aa: ASSAGSYNSPLH
j_call: TRBJ2-7; d_call: .; v_call: TRBV6-1; cdr3_aa: ASSAEPYEQY
j_call: TRBJ1-3; d_call: .; v_call: TRBV30; cdr3_aa: AWSRTGNTIY
j_call: TRBJ2-1; d_call: TRBD2; v_call: TRBV29-1; cdr3_aa: SVEEVTSGEQF
j_call: TRBJ2-4; d_call: .; v_call: TRBV4-2; cdr3_aa: ASSQDFAWGNIQY
j_call: TRBJ2-6; d_call: TRBD2; v_call: TRBV27; cdr3_aa: ASSLRLAGPLGANVLT
j_call: TRBJ2-7; d_call: .; v_call: TRBV11-3; cdr3_aa: ASSSRVRTPVNEQY
j_call: TRBJ2-1; d_call: TRBD2; v_call: TRBV29-1; cdr3_aa: SVRGSSYNEQF
j_call: TRBJ1-1; d_call: TRBD1; v_call: TRBV11-3; cdr3_aa: ASSPGQGGTEAF
j_call: TRBJ1-3; d_call: .; v_call: TRBV9; cdr3_aa: ASSVGDGSGNTIY
j_call: TRBJ2-7; d_call: .; v_call: TRBV18; cdr3_aa: ASSPPLRESSYEQY
j_call: TRBJ2-3; d_call: TRBD2; v_call: TRBV28; cdr3_aa: ASSPGTSGYTDTQY
j_call: TRBJ2-1; d_call: .; v_call: TRBV5-4; cdr3_aa: ASSLGLISGYNEQF
j_call: TRBJ2-3; d_call: .; v_call: TRBV28; cdr3_aa: ASSLSSTTDTQY
j_call: TRBJ2-3; d_call: TRBD2; v_call: TRBV7-2; cdr3_aa: ASSSHGGLAGVINTQY
j_call: TRBJ1-2; d_call: TRBD1; v_call: TRBV6-4; cdr3_aa: ASSDTGTGAFGYT
j_call: TRBJ2-7; d_call: TRBD2; v_call: TRBV6-1; cdr3_aa: ASSDGPSGYEQY
j_call: TRBJ2-3; d_call: TRBD1; v_call: TRBV28; cdr3_aa: ASSPPTGGVSTDTQY
j_call: TRBJ2-1; d_call: .; v_call: TRBV5-5; cdr3_aa: ASSLEVRKSYNEQF
j_call: TRBJ1-5; d_call: .; v_call: TRBV6-5; cdr3_aa: ASSLSSELGQPQH
j_call: TRBJ1-4; d_call: .; v_call: TRBV5-6; cdr3_aa: ASSRQGMTNEKLF
j_call: TRBJ1-5; d_call: .; v_call: TRBV28; cdr3_aa: ASSYGARQPPQH
j_call: TRBJ1-1; d_call: .; v_call: TRBV5-8; cdr3_aa: ASSRSMPKAF
j_call: TRBJ2-3; d_call: .; v_call: TRBV4-3; cdr3_aa: ASSQDRRATGTQY
j_call: TRBJ2-3; d_call: TRBD1; v_call: TRBV12-5; cdr3_aa: ASGIGTGNTDTQY
j_call: TRBJ2-7; d_call: .; v_call: TRBV7-2; cdr3_aa: ASSSVVGSGSYEQY
j_call: TRBJ2-1; d_call: .; v_call: TRBV5-4; cdr3_aa: ASRSNPPGTSFYNEQF
j_call: TRBJ2-2; d_call: .; v_call: TRBV6-1; cdr3_aa: ASTSGPQNTGELF
j_call: TRBJ1-1; d_call: TRBD1; v_call: TRBV5-1; cdr3_aa: ASSLTAGGNTEAF
j_call: TRBJ2-5; d_call: TRBD1; v_call: TRBV5-1; cdr3_aa: ASSYGTAGETQY
j_call: TRBJ2-5; d_call: TRBD2; v_call: TRBV5-1; cdr3_aa: ASSLAPSGGGETQY
j_call: TRBJ2-5; d_call: TRBD2; v_call: TRBV11-3; cdr3_aa: ASVGLAILEGQETQY
j_call: TRBJ2-2; d_call: .; v_call: TRBV7-9; cdr3_aa: ASSLAGWDTGELF
j_call: TRBJ1-2; d_call: .; v_call: TRBV28; cdr3_aa: ASSFSGAGEGYT
j_call: TRBJ1-1; d_call: .; v_call: TRBV5-6; cdr3_aa: ASSFPGRTEAF
j_call: TRBJ1-1; d_call: .; v_call: TRBV7-2; cdr3_aa: ASSFQMSDAEAF
j_call: TRBJ1-2; d_call: .; v_call: TRBV11-2; cdr3_aa: ASSFGGDYGYT
j_call: TRBJ1-2; d_call: .; v_call: TRBV5-1; cdr3_aa: ASSLGQGNNYGYT